A selection of T cell receptor beta chains follows, all from one sample in a study of T cells in Graves' hyperthyroidism and ophthalmopathy. TCRdb re-called the multiplex PCR reads with MiXCR, one entry per CDR3 protein. The sample includes more than 40,000 distinct CDR3 sequences, 49% of them seen just once. Sequencing was carried out using peripheral blood or thyroid tissue (not recorded which). The receptors come from a woman between 45 and 65 years old with Graves' hyperthyroidism. Both conserved end residues are part of each CDR3. The D gene is left open where the match is weak. Clone size appears in some rows only: once, few, many, or a class for an expanded clone.

TRBJ1-2	-	TRBV25-1	-	TGTGCCAGCAGCAAGGACACAAACTATGGCTACACCTTC	CASSKDTNYGYTF
TRBJ2-7	-	TRBV20-1	-	TGCAGTGCTAGCCGACGAGGCCCGAACACCGGGGAGCTGTACTTC	CSASRRGPNTGELYF
TRBJ1-1	-	TRBV2	few	TGTGCCAGCAGTGAAGGAGTTAGTAAAGCTTTCTTT	CASSEGVSKAFF
TRBJ2-7	-	TRBV15	-	TGTGCCACCAGCAGCCGACTCGAACTCCTCTACGAGCAGTACTTC	CATSSRLELLYEQYF
TRBJ2-7	TRBD1	TRBV2	many	TGTGCCAGCAAGGACAGGGCTACTGGCGAGCAGTACTTC	CASKDRATGEQYF
TRBJ1-4	TRBD1	TRBV25-1	many	TGTGCCAGCAGTGATAACAGGGGGCGTGAAAAACTGTTTTTT	CASSDNRGREKLFF
TRBJ2-5	TRBD2	TRBV20-1	-	TGCAGTGCTAGTGGACTAGCGGGAGCGAGCCAAGAGACCCAGTACTTC	CSASGLAGASQETQYF
TRBJ2-7	TRBD2	TRBV2	-	TGTGCCAGAGAATCCCTAGCGGGGGGATACGAGCAGTACTTC	CARESLAGGYEQYF
TRBJ1-3	-	TRBV7-8	-	TGTGCCAGCAGCTTAGACGGGCACTCTGGAAACACCATATATTTT	CASSLDGHSGNTIYF
TRBJ1-6	TRBD1	TRBV5-4	-	TGTGCCAGCAGCTTGGGACAGGGACAATCACCCCTCCACTTT	CASSLGQGQSPLHF
TRBJ2-3	-	TRBV11-2	many	TGTGCCAGCAGCTCGGACTTAGCTAGCACAGATACGCAGTATTTT	CASSSDLASTDTQYF
TRBJ2-6	-	TRBV4-1	once	TGCGCCAGCACCCGCATGGACGGGGCCAACGTCCTGACTTTC	CASTRMDGANVLTF
TRBJ1-1	-	TRBV10-3	-	TGTGCCATCAGTGCGCAGGGGAGGGGGGCACTGAAAGCTTTCTTT	CAISAQGRGALKAFF
TRBJ1-1	-	TRBV4-2	many	TGTGCCAGCAGCCCCCTCCCAGGGGAAACTGAAGCTTTCTTT	CASSPLPGETEAFF
TRBJ1-2	TRBD1	TRBV7-9	many	TGTGCCAGCAGCTTGACCGGACAGGGGGGAGAGGGCTACACCTTC	CASSLTGQGGEGYTF
TRBJ2-6	-	TRBV9	-	TGTGCCAGCAGCGCCGAATACCCCCGGGACGGATGGGCCACAACTGAAGCTTTC	CASSAEYPRDGWATTEAF